Following are 2 T cell receptor beta chains from one sample sequenced in a study of cytomegalovirus exposure and HLA in healthy donors. The PCR employed 60 Vbeta primers together with 13 Jbeta primers. This table comes from immunoSEQ multiplex PCR, and its TCRdb copy is limited to in-frame clones, with some not included. The sample has about 160,000 clones; around four fifths are singletons. Sequencing used PBMCs. These receptors were taken from a male donor in good health and CMV-seronegative.

V is TRBV4-2 and J is TRBJ1-1; 8 nucleotides align to TRBD1. The ends lost 0 bases at V and 3 bases at J; junction bases unmatched: 3. This CDR3 is 15 amino acids long. Germline V gives CDR1 LGHNA, CDR2 YNFKEQ. The CDR3 region is CASSQEDREYTEAFF. CDR3 nucleotides: TGTGCCAGCAGCCAAGAGGACAGGGAATACACTGAAGCTTTCTTT.

The DNA for the CDR3 is TGCAGCGTTGAGACAGGCGGTGCGGGAGATGAGCAGTTCTTC. Translation: CSVETGGAGDEQFF. The J gene is TRBJ2-1, the V gene TRBV29-1, with D perhaps matching TRBD2 (7 bases). V was pared by 3 bases and J by 8 bases, with 17 bases between. The CDR3 spans 14 residues. Germline V gives CDR1 SQVTM, CDR2 ANQGSEA.